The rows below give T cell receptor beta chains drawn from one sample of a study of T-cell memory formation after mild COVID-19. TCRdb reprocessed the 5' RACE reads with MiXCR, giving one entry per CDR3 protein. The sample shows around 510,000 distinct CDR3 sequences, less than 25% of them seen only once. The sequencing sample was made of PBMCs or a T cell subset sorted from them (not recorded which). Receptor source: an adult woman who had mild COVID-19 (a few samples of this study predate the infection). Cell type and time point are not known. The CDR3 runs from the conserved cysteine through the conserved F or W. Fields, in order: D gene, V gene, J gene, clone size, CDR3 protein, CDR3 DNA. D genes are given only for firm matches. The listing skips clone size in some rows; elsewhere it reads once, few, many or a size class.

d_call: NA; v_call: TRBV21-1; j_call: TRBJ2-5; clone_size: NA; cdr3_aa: CASSKDPVIGQETQYF; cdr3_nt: TGTGCCAGCAGCAAAGATCCGGTTATCGGGCAAGAGACCCAGTACTTC
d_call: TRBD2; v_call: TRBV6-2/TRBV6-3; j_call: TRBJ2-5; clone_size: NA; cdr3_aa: CASSYSGLRSETQYF; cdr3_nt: TGTGCCAGCAGTTACTCGGGACTACGATCGGAGACCCAGTACTTC
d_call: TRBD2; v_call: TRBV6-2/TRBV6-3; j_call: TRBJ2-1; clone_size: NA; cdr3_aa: CASSYNLPGGGHNEQFF; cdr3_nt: TGTGCCAGCAGTTACAATCTTCCGGGCGGGGGGCACAATGAGCAGTTCTTC
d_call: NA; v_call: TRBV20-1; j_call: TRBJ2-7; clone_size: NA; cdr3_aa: CSARGRTAYEQYF; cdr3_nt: TGCAGTGCTAGAGGCAGGACAGCCTACGAGCAGTACTTC
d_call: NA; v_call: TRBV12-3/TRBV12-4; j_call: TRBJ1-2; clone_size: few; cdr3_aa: CASSFSTSGKYGYTF; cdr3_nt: TGTGCCAGCAGTTTCTCCACCTCCGGGAAATATGGCTACACCTTC
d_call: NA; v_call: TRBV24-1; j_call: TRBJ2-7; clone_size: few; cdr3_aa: CATRKERLPSYEQYF; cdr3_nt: TGTGCCACCAGAAAAGAAAGGCTACCCTCCTACGAGCAGTACTTC
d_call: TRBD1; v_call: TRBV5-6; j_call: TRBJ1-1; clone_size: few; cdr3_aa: CASSIRAGGGGNTEAFF; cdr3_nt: TGTGCCAGCAGCATAAGGGCAGGGGGCGGAGGGAACACTGAAGCTTTCTTT
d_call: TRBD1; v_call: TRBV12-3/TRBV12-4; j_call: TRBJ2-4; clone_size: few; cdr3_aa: CASSPGTGRIQYF; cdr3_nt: TGTGCCAGCAGCCCCGGGACAGGACGGATTCAGTACTTC
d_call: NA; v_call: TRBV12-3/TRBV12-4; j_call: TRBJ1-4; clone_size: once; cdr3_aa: CASSPEGGRNEKLFF; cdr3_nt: TGTGCCAGCAGTCCGGAAGGGGGGAGAAATGAAAAACTGTTTTTT
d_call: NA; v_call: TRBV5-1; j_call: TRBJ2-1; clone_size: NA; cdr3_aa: CASSVGGSNNEQFF; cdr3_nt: TGCGCCAGCAGCGTGGGCGGCTCCAACAATGAGCAGTTCTTC
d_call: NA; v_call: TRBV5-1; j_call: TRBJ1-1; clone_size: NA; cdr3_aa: CASSLDSGNTEAFF; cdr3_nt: TGCGCCAGCAGCTTGGATAGCGGGAACACTGAAGCTTTCTTT
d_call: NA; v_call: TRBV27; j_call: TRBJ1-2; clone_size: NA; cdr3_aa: CASSLYGLESRIGYTF; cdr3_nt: TGTGCCAGCAGTTTATACGGCCTAGAGTCGAGGATCGGCTACACCTTC